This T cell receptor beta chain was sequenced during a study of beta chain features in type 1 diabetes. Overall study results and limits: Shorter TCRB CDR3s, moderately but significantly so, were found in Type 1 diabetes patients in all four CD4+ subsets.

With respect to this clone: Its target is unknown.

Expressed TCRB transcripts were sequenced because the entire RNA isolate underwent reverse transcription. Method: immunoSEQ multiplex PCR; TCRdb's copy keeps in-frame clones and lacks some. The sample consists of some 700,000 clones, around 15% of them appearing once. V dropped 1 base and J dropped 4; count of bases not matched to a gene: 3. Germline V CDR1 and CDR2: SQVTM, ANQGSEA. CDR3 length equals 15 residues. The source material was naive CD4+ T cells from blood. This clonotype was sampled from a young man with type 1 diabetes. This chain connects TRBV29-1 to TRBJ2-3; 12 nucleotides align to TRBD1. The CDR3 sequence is CSVEVGQGAPDTQYF. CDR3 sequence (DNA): TGCAGCGTTGAAGTGGGACAGGGGGCCCCAGATACGCAGTATTTT.